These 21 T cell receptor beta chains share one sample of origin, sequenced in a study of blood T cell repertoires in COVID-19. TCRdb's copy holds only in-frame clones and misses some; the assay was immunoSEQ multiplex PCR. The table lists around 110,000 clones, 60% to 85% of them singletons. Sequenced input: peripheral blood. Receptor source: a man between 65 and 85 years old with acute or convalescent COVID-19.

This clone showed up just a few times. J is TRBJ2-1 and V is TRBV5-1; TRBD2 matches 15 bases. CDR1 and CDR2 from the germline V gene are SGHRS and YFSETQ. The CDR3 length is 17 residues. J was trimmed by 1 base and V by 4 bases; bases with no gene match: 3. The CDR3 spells CASSRGTSGGSYNEQFF. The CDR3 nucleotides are TGCGCCAGCAGCCGTGGGACTAGCGGGGGGTCCTACAATGAGCAGTTCTTC.

The CDR3 nucleotides are TGTGCCAGTCGTCTACAGCCAGAGCCCCAAGAGACCCAGTACTTC. Its translation is CASRLQPEPQETQYF. V and J are TRBV19 and TRBJ2-5; D ambiguous. Germline CDR1 is LNHDA and CDR2 is SQIVND (reference sequence). The V end lost 8 bases, the J end lost 1 base, and 17 bases lay between the germline ends. The CDR3 extends over 15 amino acids.

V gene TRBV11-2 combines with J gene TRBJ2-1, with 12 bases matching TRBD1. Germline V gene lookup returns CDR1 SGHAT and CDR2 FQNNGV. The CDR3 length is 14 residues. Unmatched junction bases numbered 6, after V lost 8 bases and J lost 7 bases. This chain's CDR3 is CASCRDRGRNEQFF. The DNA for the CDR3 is TGTGCCAGCTGCCGGGACAGGGGGCGAAATGAGCAGTTCTTC.

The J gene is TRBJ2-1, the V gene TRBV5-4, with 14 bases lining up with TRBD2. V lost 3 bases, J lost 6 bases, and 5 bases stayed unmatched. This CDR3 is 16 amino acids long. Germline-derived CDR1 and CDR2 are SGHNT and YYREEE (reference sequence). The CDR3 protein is CASSSGLAGGSNEQFF. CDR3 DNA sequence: TGTGCCAGCAGCTCAGGACTAGCGGGGGGATCCAATGAGCAGTTCTTC.

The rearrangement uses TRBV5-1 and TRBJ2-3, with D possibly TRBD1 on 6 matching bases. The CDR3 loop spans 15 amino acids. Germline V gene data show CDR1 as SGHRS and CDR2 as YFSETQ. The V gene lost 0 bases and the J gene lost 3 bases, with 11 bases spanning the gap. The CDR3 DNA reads TGCGCCAGCAGCTTGGCCGGTACAGGGACAGATACGCAGTATTTT. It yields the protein CASSLAGTGTDTQYF.

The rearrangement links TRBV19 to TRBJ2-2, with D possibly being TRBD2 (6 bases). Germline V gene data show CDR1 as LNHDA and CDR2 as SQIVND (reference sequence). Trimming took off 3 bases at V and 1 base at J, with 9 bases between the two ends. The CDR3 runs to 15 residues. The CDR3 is CASSMVGGNTGELFF. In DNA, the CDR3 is TGTGCCAGTAGTATGGTGGGGGGGAACACCGGGGAGCTGTTTTTT.

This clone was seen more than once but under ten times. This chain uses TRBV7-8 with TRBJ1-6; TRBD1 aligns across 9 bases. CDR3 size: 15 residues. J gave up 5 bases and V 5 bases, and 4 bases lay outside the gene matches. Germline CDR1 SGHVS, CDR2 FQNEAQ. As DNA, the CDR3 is TGTGCCAGCAGCACAACAGGGGGCAATAATTCACCCCTCCACTTT. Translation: CASSTTGGNNSPLHF. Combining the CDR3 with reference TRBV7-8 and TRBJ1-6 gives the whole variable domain GAGVSQSPRYKVAKRGQDVALRCDPISGHVSLFWYQQALGQGPEFLTYFQNEAQLDKSGLPSDRFFAERPEGSVSTLKIQRTQQEDSAVYLCASSTTGGNNSPLHFGNGTRLTVT.

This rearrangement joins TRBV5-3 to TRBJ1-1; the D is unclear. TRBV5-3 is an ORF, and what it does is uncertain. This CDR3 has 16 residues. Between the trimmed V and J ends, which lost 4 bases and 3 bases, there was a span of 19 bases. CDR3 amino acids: CARSLGGPARDTEAFF. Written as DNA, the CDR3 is TGTGCCAGAAGCCTGGGTGGTCCGGCCCGGGACACTGAAGCTTTCTTT.

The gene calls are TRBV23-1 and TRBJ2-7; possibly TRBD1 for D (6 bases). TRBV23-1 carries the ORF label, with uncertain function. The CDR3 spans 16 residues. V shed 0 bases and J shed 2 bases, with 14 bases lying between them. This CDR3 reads CASSQSPPGHPYEQYF. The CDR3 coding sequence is TGCGCCAGCAGTCAATCGCCCCCGGGACACCCCTACGAGCAGTACTTC.

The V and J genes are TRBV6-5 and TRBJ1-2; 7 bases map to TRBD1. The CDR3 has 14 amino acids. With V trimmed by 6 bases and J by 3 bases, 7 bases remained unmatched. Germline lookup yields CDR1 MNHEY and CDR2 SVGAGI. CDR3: CASRSTGLYYGYTF. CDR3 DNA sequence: TGTGCCAGCAGATCGACAGGGTTGTACTATGGCTACACCTTC.

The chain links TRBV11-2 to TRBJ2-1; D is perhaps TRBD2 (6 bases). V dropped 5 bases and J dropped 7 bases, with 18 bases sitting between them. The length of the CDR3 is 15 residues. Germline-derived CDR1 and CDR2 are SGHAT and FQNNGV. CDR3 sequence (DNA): TGTGCCAGCAGCCCTTCGATGCGGGGTTCGAATGAGCAGTTCTTC. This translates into CASSPSMRGSNEQFF.

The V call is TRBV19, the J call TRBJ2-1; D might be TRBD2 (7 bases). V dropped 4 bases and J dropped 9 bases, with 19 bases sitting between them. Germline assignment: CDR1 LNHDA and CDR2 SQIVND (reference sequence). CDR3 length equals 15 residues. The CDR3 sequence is CASSSAAGALGEQFF. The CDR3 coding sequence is TGTGCCAGTAGTAGCGCCGCGGGGGCATTAGGTGAGCAGTTCTTC.

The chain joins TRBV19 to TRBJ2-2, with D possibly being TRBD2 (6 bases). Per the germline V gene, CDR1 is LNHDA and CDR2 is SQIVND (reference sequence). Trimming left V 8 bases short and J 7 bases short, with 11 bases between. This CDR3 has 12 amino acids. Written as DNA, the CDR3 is TGTGCCAGTGGAGGGCCGCTCGGGGAGCTGTTTTTT. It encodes CASGGPLGELFF.

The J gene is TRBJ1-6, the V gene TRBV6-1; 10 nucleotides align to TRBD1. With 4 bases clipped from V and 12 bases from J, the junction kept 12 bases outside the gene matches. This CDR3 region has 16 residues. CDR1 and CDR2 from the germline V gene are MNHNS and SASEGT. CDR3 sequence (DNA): TGTGCCAGCAGTGCCGCGACCGGGACAGGGGCGAAACCCCTCCACTTT. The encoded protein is CASSAATGTGAKPLHF.

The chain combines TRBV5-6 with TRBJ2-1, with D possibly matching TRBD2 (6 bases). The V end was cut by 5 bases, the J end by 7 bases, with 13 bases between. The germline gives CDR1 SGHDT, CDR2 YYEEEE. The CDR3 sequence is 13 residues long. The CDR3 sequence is CASSPGTGNEQFF. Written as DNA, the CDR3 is TGTGCCAGCAGTCCCGGGACTGGGAATGAGCAGTTCTTC.

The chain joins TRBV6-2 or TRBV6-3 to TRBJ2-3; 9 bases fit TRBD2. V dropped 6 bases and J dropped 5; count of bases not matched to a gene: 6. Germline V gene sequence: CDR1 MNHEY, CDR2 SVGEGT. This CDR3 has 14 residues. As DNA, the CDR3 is TGTGCCAGCAGCCGCGGGGGGGCAGTAGATACGCAGTATTTT. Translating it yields CASSRGGAVDTQYF.

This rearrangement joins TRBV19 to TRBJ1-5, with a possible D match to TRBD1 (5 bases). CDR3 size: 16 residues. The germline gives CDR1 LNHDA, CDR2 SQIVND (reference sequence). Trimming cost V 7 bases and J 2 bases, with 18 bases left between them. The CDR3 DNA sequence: TGTGCCAGTACCAACACTGCGGGGGACGGCAATCAGCCCCAGCATTTT. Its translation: CASTNTAGDGNQPQHF.

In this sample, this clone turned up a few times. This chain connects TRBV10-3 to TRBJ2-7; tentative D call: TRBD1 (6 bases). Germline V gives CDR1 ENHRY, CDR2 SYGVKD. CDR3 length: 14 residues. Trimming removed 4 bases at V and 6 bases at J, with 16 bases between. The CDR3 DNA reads TGTGCCATCAGTGGAGGTTCAGGGGCGGGCGAGCAGTACTTC. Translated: CAISGGSGAGEQYF.

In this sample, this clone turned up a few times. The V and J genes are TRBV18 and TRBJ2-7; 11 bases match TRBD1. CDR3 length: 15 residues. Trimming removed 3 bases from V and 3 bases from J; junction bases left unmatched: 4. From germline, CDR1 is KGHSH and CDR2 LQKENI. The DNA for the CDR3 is TGTGCCAGCTCACCGGGACAGGGGGTAGTCTACGAGCAGTACTTC. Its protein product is CASSPGQGVVYEQYF. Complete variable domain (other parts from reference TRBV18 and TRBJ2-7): NAGVMQNPRHLVRRRGQEARLRCSPMKGHSHVYWYRQLPEEGLKFMVYLQKENIIDESGMPKERFSAEFPKEGPSILRIQQVVRGDSAAYFCASSPGQGVVYEQYFGPGTRLTVT.

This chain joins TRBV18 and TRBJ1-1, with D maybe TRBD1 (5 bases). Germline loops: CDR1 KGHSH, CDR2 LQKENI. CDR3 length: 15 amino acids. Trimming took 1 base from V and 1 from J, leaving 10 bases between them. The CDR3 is CASSPHEQENTEAFF. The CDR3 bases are TGTGCCAGCTCACCACATGAACAGGAGAACACTGAAGCTTTCTTT.

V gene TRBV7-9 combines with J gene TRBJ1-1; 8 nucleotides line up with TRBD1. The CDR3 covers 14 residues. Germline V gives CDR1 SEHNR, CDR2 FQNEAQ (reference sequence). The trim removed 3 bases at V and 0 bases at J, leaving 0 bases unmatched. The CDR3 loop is CASSLGQVNTEAFF. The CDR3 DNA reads TGTGCCAGCAGCTTGGGACAGGTGAACACTGAAGCTTTCTTT.